Here is one T cell receptor beta chain with its context. The antigen it recognizes is unknown. There are no base qualities to consult, and no much larger clone falls within one base. The entry originates in a study of blood T cells in healthy people across ages (dated by TCRdb to 2015 to 2017). Study-wide context: In model experiments, template switching captured about one uniquely barcoded TCR beta cDNA molecule for every two T cells. Age-related changes in TCR beta repertoire diversity were measured in the study by deep sequencing normalized with unique cDNA molecular identifiers. Donors were grouped into four age groups: young (average about 15 years), middle-aged (39), aged (about 59) and long-lived (approximately 82). To avoid experimental bias, donors of different ages were spread randomly across the sequencing lanes. For two donors (one aged 18 to 30 and one aged 80 or older), the study analyzed two additional independent replicas of 1 million unique cDNA reads from the same blood draw. General findings and caveats noted by the study authors: Compared with the aged group, the long-lived group had more naive CD4+ T cells, fewer expanded clones and increased TCR diversity, a pattern suggesting age selection. Observed TCR beta diversity per million T cells fell roughly linearly with age, and a significant reduction was already apparent by age about 36. Estimates of total diversity from one million sequenced T cells were regarded as lower bounds and underestimates. There was a strong correlation between observed TCR beta diversity and the percentage of naive T cells measured by flow cytometry. Because donor CMV infection status was unknown, age-related changes in expanded clonotypes were potentially confounded. Bulk unsorted PBMC profiling prevented conclusive comparison of naive and antigen-experienced compartments.

The library relied on 5' RACE. The instrument given in TCRdb is Illumina HiSeq 2500. A second about 6 to 11 cycle PCR used a sample-barcoded 5' primer and a J-beta primer mix. A template-switch 5' adaptor carrying 12 random nucleotides introduced a unique molecular identifier onto each TCR beta cDNA molecule. Each sample yielded at least 2.5 million CDR3-containing paired-end reads. First-strand cDNA was synthesized from all RNA with the Mint cDNA synthesis kit, primed by a TRBC-specific oligonucleotide. Following uracil-DNA glycosylase treatment, a first 18-cycle PCR with universal primers M1SS and BC2_uni_R was performed on all cDNA. In the original analysis: Each sample was normalized by randomly selecting 1 million high-quality reads, each carrying a distinct molecular identifier. Instead of being binned into consensus sequences, reads with shared molecular identifiers were discarded. MiTCR, run with a Q25 quality threshold and the strictest error-elimination algorithm, handled CDR3 identification, clonotype clustering and error correction. A nonparametric unseen species model with Euler transformation was used to estimate lower-bound total TCR beta diversity. TCRdb cleaned the public reads at Q25 with fastp, built clones with MiXCR and kept in-frame beta chains. A single entry per CDR3 protein holds the most common genes and DNA from its merged rows. The V and J calls and clone size come from TCRdb's table, not from the authors' own analysis. In this sample the table shows around 1,100,000 distinct CDR3 sequences, 35% to 40% of which occur a single time. Around 14% of the sample goes to the ten largest clones.

The CDR3, from cysteine to phenylalanine, totals 15 residues. Of all the DNA, just the CDR3 is kept, 45 bases in frame from base 1. Trimming removed 2 bases from V and 2 bases from J, leaving 11 bases between the germline ends. The germline V gene yields SGHRS for CDR1 and YFSETQ for CDR2. Donors were 30 to 45 systemically healthy Caucasian individuals from Russia aged roughly 6 to 90 years. Around 10 milliliters of peripheral blood were drawn from each donor into EDTA-treated Vacutainer tubes. PBMCs were isolated by Ficoll-Paque density-gradient centrifugation, with at least 6 million obtained per sample. Total RNA was extracted from PBMCs with Trizol reagent, with at least 5.5 micrograms obtained per sample. For every donor, flow cytometry on a PBMC aliquot measured the percentage of naive CD45RAhigh/CD27high T cells.

Input material: blood. This receptor was identified in a man between 18 and 29 years old in good health. The chain is made from TRBV5-1 and TRBJ1-3, with TRBD1 tentatively as D gene (6 bases match). The CDR3 has the sequence CASSFGGSTGNTIYF. In nucleotides, the sequence is TGCGCCAGCAGCTTCGGGGGCTCGACTGGAAACACCATATATTTT.